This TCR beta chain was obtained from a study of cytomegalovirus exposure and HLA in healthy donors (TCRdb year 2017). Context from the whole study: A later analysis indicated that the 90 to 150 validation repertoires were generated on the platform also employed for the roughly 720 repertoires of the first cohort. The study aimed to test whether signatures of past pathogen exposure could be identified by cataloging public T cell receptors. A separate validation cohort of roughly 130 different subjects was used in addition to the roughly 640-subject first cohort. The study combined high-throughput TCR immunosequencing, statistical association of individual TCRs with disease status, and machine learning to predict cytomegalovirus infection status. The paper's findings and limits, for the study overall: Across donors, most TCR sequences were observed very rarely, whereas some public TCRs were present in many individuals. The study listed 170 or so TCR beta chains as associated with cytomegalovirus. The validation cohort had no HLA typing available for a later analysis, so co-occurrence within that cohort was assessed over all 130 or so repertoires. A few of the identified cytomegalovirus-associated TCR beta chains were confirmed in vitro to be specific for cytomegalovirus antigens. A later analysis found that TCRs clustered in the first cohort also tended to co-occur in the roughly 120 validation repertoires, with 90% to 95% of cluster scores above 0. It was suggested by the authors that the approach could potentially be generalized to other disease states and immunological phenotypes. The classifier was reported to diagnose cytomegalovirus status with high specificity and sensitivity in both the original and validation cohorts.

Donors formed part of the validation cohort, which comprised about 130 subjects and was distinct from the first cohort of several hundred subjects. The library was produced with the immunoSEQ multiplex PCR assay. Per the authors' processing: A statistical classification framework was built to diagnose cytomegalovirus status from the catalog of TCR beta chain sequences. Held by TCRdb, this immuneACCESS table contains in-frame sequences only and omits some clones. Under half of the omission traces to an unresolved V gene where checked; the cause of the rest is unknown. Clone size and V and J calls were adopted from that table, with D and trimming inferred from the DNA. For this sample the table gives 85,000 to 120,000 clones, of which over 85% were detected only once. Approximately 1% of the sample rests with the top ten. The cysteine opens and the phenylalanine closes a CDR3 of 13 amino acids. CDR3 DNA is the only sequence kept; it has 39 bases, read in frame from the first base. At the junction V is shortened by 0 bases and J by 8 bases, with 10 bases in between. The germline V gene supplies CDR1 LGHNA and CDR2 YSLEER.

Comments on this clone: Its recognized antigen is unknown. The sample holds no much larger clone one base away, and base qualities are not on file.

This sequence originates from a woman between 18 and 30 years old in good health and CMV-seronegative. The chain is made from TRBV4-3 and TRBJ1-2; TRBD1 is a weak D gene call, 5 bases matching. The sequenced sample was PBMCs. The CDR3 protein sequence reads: CASSQEPGSGYTF. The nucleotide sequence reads TGCGCCAGCAGCCAAGAACCAGGGTCCGGCTACACCTTC.